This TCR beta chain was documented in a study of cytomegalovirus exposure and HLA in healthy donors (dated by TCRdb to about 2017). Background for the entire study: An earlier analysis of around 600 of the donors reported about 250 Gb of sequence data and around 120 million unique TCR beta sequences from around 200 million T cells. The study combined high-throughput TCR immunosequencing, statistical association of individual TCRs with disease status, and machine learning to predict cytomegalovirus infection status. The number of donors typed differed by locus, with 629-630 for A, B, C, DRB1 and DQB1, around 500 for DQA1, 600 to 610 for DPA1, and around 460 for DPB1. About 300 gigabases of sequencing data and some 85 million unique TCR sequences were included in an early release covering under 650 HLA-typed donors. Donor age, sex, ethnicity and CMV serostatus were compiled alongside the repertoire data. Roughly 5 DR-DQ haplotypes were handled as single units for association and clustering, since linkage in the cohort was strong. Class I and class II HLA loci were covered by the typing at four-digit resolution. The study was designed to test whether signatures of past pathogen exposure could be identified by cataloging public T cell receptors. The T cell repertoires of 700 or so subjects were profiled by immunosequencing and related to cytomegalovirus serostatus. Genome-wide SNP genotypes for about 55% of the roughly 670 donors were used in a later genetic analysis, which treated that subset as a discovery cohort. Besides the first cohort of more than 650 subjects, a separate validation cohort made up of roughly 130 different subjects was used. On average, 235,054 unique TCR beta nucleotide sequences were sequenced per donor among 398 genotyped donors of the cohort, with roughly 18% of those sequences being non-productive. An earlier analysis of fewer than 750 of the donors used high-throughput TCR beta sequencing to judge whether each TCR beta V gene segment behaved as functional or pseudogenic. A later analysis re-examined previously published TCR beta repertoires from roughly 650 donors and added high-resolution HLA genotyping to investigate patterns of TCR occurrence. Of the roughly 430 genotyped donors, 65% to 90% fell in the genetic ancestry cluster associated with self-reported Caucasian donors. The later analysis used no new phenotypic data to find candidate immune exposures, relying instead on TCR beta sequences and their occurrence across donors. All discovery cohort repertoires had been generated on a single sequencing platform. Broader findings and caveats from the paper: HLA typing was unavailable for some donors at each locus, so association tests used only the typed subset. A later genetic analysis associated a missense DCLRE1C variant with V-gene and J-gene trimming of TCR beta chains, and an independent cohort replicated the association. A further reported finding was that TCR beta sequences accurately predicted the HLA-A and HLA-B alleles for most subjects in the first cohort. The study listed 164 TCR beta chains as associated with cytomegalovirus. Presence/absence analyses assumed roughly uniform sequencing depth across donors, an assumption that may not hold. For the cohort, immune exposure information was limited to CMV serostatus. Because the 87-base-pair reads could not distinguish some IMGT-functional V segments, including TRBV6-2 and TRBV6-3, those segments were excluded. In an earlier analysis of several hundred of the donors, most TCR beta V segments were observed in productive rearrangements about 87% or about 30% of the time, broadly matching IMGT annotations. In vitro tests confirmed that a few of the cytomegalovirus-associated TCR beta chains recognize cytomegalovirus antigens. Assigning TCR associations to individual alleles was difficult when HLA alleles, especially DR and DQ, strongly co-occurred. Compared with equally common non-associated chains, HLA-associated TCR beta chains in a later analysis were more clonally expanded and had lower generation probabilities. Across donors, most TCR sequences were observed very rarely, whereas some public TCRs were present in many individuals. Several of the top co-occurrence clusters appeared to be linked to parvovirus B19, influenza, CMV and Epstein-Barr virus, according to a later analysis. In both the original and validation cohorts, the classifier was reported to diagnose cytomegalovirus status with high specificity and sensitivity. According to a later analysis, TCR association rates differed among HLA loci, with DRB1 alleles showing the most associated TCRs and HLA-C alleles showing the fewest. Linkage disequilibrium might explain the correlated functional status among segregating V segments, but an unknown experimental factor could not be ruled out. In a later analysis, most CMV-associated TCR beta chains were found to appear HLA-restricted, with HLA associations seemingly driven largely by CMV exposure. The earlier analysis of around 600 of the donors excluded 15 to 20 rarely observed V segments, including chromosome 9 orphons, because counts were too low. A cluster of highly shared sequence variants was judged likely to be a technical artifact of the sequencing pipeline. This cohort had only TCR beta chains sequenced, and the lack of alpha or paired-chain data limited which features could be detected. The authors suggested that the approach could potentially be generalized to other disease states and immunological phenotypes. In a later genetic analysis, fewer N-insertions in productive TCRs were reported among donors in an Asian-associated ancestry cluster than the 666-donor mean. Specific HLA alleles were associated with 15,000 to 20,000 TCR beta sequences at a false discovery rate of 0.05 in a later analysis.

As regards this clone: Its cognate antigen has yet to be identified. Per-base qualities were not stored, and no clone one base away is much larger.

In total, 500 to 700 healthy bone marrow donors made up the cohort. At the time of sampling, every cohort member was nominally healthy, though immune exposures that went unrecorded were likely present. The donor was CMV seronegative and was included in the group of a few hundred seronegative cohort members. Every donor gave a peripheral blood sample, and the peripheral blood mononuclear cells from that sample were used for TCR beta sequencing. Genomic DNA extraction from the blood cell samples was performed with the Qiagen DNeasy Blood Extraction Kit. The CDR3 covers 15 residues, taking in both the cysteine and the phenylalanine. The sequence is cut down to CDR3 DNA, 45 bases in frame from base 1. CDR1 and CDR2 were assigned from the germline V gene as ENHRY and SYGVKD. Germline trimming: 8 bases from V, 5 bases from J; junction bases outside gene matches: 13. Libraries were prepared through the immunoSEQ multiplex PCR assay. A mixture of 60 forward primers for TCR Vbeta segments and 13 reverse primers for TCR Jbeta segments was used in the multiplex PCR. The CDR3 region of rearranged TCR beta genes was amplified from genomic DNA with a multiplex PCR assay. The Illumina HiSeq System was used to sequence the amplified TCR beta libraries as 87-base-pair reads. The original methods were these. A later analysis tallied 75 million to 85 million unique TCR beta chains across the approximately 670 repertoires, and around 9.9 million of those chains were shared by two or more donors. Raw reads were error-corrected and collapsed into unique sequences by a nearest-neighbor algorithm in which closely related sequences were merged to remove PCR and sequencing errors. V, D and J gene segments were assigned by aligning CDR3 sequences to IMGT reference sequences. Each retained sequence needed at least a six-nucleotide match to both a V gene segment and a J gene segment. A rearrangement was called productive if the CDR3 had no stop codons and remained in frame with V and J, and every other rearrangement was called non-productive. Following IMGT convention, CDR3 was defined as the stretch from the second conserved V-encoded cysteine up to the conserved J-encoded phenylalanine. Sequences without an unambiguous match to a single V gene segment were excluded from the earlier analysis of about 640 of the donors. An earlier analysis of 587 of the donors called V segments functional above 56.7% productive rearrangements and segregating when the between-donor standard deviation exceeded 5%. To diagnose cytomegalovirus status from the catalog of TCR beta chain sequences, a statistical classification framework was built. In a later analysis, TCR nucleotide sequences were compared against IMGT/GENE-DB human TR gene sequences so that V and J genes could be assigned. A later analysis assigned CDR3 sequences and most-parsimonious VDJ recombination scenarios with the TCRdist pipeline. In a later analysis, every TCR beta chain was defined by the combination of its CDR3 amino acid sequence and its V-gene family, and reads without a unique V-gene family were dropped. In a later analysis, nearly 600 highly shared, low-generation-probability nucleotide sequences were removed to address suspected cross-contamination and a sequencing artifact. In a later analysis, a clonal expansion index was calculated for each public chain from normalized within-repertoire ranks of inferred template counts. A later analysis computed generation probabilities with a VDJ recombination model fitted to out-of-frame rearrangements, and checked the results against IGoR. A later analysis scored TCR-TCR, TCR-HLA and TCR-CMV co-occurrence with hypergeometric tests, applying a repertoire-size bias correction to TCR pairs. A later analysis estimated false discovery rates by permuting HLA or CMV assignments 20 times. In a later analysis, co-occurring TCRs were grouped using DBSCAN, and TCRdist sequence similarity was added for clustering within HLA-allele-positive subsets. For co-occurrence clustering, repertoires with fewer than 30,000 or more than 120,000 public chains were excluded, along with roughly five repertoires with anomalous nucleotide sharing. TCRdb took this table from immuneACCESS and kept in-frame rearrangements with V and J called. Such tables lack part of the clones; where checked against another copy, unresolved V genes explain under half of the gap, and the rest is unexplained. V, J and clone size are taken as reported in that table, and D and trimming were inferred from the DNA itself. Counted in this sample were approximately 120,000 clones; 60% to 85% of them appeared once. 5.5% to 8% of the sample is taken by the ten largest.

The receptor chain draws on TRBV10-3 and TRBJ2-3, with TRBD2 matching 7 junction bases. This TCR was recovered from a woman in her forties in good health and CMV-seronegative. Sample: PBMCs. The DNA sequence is TGTGCCATCGGGGAGGGAGGGAGTGGCGAAGATACGCAGTATTTT. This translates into CAIGEGGSGEDTQYF.